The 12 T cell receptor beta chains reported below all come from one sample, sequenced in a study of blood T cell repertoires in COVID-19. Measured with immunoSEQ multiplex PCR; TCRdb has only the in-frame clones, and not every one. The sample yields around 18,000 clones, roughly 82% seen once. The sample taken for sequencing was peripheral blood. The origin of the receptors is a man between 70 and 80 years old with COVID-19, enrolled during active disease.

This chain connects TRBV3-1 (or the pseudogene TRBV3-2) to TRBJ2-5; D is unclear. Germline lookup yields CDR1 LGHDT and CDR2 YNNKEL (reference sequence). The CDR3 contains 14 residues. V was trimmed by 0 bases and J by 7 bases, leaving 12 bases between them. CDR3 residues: CASSQDPVTGTQYF. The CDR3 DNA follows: TGTGCCAGCAGCCAAGATCCGGTAACCGGGACCCAGTACTTC.

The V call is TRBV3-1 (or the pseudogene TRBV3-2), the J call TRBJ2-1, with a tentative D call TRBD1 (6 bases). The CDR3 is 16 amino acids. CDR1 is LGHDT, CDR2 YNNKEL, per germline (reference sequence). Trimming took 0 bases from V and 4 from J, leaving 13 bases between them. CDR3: CASSQEVTGYYNEQFF. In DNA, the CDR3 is TGTGCCAGCAGCCAAGAGGTGACAGGTTATTACAATGAGCAGTTCTTC.

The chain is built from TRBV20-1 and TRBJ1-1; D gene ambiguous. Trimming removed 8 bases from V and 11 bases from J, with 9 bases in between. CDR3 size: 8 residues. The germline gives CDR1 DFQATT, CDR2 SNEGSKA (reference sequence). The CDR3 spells CSTRVAFF. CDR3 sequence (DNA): TGCAGTACCCGGGTGGCTTTCTTT.

This chain's CDR3 is CASSPRYEPYEQYF. CDR3 DNA sequence: TGTGCCAGCAGCCCCAGGTACGAGCCCTACGAGCAGTACTTC. The chain couples TRBV5-5 to TRBJ2-7; D unresolved. The V gene lost 4 bases and the J gene lost 2 bases, with 13 bases spanning the gap. CDR3 size: 14 residues. Germline CDR1 SGHKS, CDR2 YYEKEE (reference sequence).

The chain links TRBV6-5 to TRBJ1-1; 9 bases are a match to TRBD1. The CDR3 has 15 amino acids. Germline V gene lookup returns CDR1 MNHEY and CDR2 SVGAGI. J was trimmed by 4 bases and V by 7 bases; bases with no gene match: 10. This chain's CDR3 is CASKTPGQGITEAFF. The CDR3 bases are TGTGCCAGCAAAACCCCGGGACAGGGAATCACTGAAGCTTTCTTT.

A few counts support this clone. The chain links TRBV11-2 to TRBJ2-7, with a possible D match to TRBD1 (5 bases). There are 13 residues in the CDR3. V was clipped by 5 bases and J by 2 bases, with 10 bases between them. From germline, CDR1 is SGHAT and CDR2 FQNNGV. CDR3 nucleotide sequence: TGTGCCAGCAGCCAAGGGGTTCCCTACGAGCAGTACTTC. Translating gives CASSQGVPYEQYF.

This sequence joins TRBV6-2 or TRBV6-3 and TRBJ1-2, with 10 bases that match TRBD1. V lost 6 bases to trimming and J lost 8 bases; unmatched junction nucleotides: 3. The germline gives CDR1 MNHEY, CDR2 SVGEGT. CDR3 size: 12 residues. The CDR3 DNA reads TGTGCCAGCAGCTGGGACAGGGGCGGCTACACCTTC. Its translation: CASSWDRGGYTF.

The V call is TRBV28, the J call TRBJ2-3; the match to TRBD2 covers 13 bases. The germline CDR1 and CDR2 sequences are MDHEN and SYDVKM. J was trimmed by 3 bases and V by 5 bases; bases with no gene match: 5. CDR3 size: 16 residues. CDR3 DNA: TGTGCCAGCAGTAAGGGACTAGCGGGAAGGACAGATACGCAGTATTTT. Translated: CASSKGLAGRTDTQYF.

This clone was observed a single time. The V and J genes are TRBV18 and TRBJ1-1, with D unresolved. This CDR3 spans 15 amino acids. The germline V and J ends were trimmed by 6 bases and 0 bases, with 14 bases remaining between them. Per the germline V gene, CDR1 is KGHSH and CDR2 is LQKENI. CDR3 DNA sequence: TGTGCCAGCTCCGTACAGAAAATCATGAACACTGAAGCTTTCTTT. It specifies CASSVQKIMNTEAFF. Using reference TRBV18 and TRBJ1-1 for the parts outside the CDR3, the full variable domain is NAGVMQNPRHLVRRRGQEARLRCSPMKGHSHVYWYRQLPEEGLKFMVYLQKENIIDESGMPKERFSAEFPKEGPSILRIQQVVRGDSAAYFCASSVQKIMNTEAFFGQGTRLTVV.

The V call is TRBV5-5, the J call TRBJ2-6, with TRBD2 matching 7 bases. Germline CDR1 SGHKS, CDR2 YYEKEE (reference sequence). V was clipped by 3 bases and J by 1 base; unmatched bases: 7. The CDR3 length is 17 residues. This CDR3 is CASSSPGGGSGANVLTF. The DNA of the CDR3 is TGTGCCAGCAGCTCGCCGGGCGGGGGATCTGGGGCCAACGTCCTGACTTTC.

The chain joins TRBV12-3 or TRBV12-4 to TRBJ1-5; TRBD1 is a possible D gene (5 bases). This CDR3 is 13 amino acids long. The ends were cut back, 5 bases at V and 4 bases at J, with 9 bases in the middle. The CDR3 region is CASSKQENQPQHF. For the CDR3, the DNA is TGTGCCAGCAGTAAACAGGAAAATCAGCCCCAGCATTTT.

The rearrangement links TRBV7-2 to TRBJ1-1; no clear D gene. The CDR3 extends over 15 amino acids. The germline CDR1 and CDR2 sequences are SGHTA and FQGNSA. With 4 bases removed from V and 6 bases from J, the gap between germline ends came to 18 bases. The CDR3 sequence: CASSSTPEGGAEAFF. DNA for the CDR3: TGTGCCAGCAGCTCCACACCTGAGGGAGGCGCTGAAGCTTTCTTT.